Listed below are T cell receptor beta chains from one sample, sequenced in a study of T-cell reconstitution after alpha-beta-depleted transplantation in children. TCRdb re-analysed the PCR reads in MiXCR, keeping a single row per CDR3 protein. The sample holds about 580,000 distinct CDR3 sequences, more than 20% seen once. Material: PBMCs, mostly from graft donor cells, obtained 360 days after TCRalphabeta/CD19-depleted stem cell transplant. The receptors stem from a boy less than two years old who had a stem cell transplant for acute myeloid leukemia, so the T cells may come from the graft donor. Both conserved end residues are part of each CDR3. Each record gives: CDR3 protein, CDR3 DNA, clone size, J gene, D gene, V gene. D genes are given only for firm matches. Clone size is shown for a subset of rows, as once, few, many or a class of expanded clone.

CSLWGAGTQYF	TGCAGCCTATGGGGGGCAGGGACCCAGTACTTC	many	TRBJ2-5	-	TRBV29-1
CSATQESTDTQYF	TGCAGTGCTACGCAGGAGAGCACAGATACGCAGTATTTT	few	TRBJ2-3	-	TRBV20-1
CASSIKFTEAFF	TGTGCCAGCAGCATCAAGTTTACTGAAGCTTTCTTT	-	TRBJ1-1	-	TRBV7-2
CASSEIRQLEQFF	TGTGCCAGCAGCGAGATAAGACAGTTAGAGCAGTTCTTC	few	TRBJ2-1	-	TRBV5-5
CSVELATAEAFF	TGCAGCGTTGAACTCGCGACAGCTGAAGCTTTCTTT	few	TRBJ1-1	-	TRBV29-1
CSAITDRNVAAFF	TGCAGTGCTATAACGGACAGGAACGTCGCAGCTTTCTTT	-	TRBJ1-1	TRBD1	TRBV20-1
CSVLVQGSGNTIYF	TGCAGCGTTCTTGTCCAGGGATCTGGAAACACCATATATTTT	many	TRBJ1-3	-	TRBV29-1
CASSAGRGAYEQYF	TGTGCCAGCAGTGCCGGGAGGGGTGCCTACGAGCAGTACTTC	-	TRBJ2-7	TRBD2	TRBV12-3/TRBV12-4
CASSFSDRGPQHF	TGTGCCAGCAGTTTCTCGGACCGGGGGCCCCAGCATTTT	few	TRBJ1-5	-	TRBV27
CASSLTGTSGFNEQFF	TGTGCCAGCAGCCTCACTGGGACTAGCGGTTTCAATGAGCAGTTCTTC	few	TRBJ2-1	TRBD2	TRBV4-2
CSARDNLRGFLHDTQYF	TGCAGTGCTAGAGATAACCTCCGGGGATTCCTCCATGATACGCAGTATTTT	many	TRBJ2-3	-	TRBV20-1
CASSSLRTGWAGANVLTF	TGTGCCAGCAGTTCCCTCAGGACAGGCTGGGCTGGGGCCAACGTCCTGACTTTC	-	TRBJ2-6	TRBD1	TRBV6-5
CASSVYPLTDTQYF	TGTGCCAGCAGCGTCTACCCCCTCACAGATACGCAGTATTTT	-	TRBJ2-3	-	TRBV5-6
CASTTDVYNEQFF	TGCGCCAGCACAACGGACGTTTACAATGAGCAGTTCTTC	few	TRBJ2-1	-	TRBV5-1
CSALGQGGTDTQYF	TGCAGTGCTCTCGGACAGGGCGGGACAGATACGCAGTATTTT	many	TRBJ2-3	TRBD1	TRBV20-1
CASSNTGETEAFF	TGTGCCAGTAGTAACACAGGGGAGACTGAAGCTTTCTTT	-	TRBJ1-1	TRBD1	TRBV19
CASSWRSDQPQHF	TGTGCCAGCAGTTGGAGATCCGATCAGCCCCAGCATTTT	many	TRBJ1-5	-	TRBV28
CASSTRDRVENIQYF	TGTGCCAGCAGCACCCGGGACAGGGTGGAAAACATTCAGTACTTC	-	TRBJ2-4	-	TRBV21-1
CASSEGQGAAGANVLTF	TGCGCCAGCAGCGAGGGACAGGGGGCGGCTGGGGCCAACGTCCTGACTTTC	-	TRBJ2-6	TRBD1	TRBV5-1
CASSVRTGDNYEQYF	TGTGCCAGCAGCGTTCGGACAGGAGACAACTACGAGCAGTACTTC	-	TRBJ2-7	TRBD1	TRBV7-2
CASSQDLGYGQPQHF	TGCGCCAGCAGCCAAGATCTGGGGTACGGTCAGCCCCAGCATTTT	-	TRBJ1-5	-	TRBV4-3
CSASHPTGAYYGYTF	TGCAGTGCCTCCCATCCGACAGGGGCCTACTATGGCTACACCTTC	-	TRBJ1-2	TRBD1	TRBV20-1
CASSPGHQSLGETQYF	TGTGCCAGCAGCCCGGGACACCAGAGCTTAGGGGAGACCCAGTACTTC	many	TRBJ2-5	-	TRBV7-9
CSARGLTGTDTQYF	TGCAGTGCTAGAGGTCTAACCGGCACAGATACGCAGTATTTT	few	TRBJ2-3	-	TRBV20-1
CASSLAQGLQETQYF	TGTGCCAGCAGCTTAGCGCAAGGACTACAAGAGACCCAGTACTTC	-	TRBJ2-5	-	TRBV7-9
CASTWIEGGYEQYF	TGTGCCAGCACTTGGATTGAAGGGGGCTACGAGCAGTACTTC	few	TRBJ2-7	-	TRBV6-5
CSARARDRGRQETQYF	TGCAGTGCTAGAGCGAGGGACAGGGGGCGCCAAGAGACCCAGTACTTC	-	TRBJ2-5	TRBD1	TRBV20-1
CASSYKARISGANVLTF	TGTGCCAGCAGTTACAAGGCCAGGATCTCTGGGGCCAACGTCCTGACTTTC	-	TRBJ2-6	-	TRBV6-5
CASSQVGGGGHQETQYF	TGTGCCAGCAGCCAAGTAGGGGGCGGAGGTCACCAAGAGACCCAGTACTTC	-	TRBJ2-5	TRBD1	TRBV3-1
CASSLNRGNWNTEAFF	TGTGCCAGCAGTTTGAACAGGGGCAACTGGAACACTGAAGCTTTCTTT	-	TRBJ1-1	TRBD1	TRBV12-3/TRBV12-4
CSAKTATLSNEQFF	TGCAGTGCGAAGACAGCCACGCTTTCCAATGAGCAGTTCTTC	many	TRBJ2-1	-	TRBV20-1
CASRVGGNGYF	TGTGCCAGCAGGGTGGGGGGCAACGGGTACTTC	few	TRBJ2-5	-	TRBV6-1